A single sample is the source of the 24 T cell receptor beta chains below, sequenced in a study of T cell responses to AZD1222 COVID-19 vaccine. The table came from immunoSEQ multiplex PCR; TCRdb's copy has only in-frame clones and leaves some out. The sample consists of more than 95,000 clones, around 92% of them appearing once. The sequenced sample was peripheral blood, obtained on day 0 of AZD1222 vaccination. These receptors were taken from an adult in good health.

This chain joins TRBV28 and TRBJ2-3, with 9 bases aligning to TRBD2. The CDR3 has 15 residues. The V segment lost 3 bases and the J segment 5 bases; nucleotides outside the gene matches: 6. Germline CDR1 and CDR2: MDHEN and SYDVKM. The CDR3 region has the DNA TGTGCCAGCAGTTTGAGGCGGGAGGGCCAAGATACGCAGTATTTT. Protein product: CASSLRREGQDTQYF. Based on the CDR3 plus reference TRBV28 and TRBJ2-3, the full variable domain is DVKVTQSSRYLVKRTGEKVFLECVQDMDHENMFWYRQDPGLGLRLIYFSYDVKMKEKGDIPEGYSVSREKKERFSLILESASTNQTSMYLCASSLRREGQDTQYFGPGTRLTVL.

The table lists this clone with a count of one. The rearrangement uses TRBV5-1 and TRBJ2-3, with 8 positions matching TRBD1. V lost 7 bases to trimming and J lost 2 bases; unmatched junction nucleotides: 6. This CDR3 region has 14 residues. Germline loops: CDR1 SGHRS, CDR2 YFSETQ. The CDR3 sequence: CASFRTGNTDTQYF. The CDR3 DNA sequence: TGCGCCAGCTTCCGGACAGGGAACACAGATACGCAGTATTTT.

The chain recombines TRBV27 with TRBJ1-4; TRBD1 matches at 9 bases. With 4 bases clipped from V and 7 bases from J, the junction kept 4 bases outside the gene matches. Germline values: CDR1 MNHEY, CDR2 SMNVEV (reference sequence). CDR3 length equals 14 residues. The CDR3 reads CASSSGTGSEKLFF. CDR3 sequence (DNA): TGTGCCAGCAGTTCGGGGACAGGGAGTGAAAAACTGTTTTTT.

The CDR3 nucleotides are TGTGCCAGCTCACAGCGGGGGTTTAATGAAAAACTGTTTTTT. Protein product: CASSQRGFNEKLFF. The rearrangement links TRBV18 to TRBJ1-4, with TRBD1 as a possible D gene (5 bases). The germline V and J ends were trimmed by 4 bases and 4 bases, with 10 bases remaining between them. Germline V gives CDR1 KGHSH, CDR2 LQKENI. CDR3 length: 14 amino acids.

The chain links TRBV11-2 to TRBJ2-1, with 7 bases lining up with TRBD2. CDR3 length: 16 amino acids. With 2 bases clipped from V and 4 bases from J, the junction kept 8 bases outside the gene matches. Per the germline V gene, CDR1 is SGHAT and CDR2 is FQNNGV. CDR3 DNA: TGTGCCAGCAGCTTAATCCAGACTAGCCCTTACAATGAGCAGTTCTTC. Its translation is CASSLIQTSPYNEQFF.

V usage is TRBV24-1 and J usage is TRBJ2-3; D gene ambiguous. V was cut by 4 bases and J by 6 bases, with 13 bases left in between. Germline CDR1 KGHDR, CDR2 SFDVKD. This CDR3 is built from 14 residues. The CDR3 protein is CATSDASPGDTQYF. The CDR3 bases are TGTGCCACCAGTGACGCATCACCCGGGGATACGCAGTATTTT.

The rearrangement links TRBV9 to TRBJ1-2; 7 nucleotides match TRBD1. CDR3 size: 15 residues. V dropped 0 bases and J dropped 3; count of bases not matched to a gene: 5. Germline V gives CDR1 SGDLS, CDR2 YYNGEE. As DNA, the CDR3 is TGTGCCAGCAGCGTAGCCGGGACAGCGCACTATGGCTACACCTTC. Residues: CASSVAGTAHYGYTF. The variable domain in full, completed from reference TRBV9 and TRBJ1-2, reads DSGVTQTPKHLITATGQRVTLRCSPRSGDLSVYWYQQSLDQGLQFLIQYYNGEERAKGNILERFSAQQFPDLHSELNLSSLELGDSALYFCASSVAGTAHYGYTFGSGTRLTVV.

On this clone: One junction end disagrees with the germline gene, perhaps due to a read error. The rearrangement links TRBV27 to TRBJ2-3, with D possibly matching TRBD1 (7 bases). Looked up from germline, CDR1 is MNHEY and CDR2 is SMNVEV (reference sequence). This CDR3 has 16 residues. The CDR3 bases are TGTGCCAGGCGGAGGGGGACAGAGGGCACAACAGATGCGCAGTATTTT. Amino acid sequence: CARRRGTEGTTDAQYF.

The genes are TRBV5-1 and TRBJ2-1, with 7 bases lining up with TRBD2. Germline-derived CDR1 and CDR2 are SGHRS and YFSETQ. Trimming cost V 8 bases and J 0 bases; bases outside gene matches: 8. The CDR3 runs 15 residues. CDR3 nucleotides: TGCGCCAGTACGACCGGGACTACCTCCTACAATGAGCAGTTCTTC. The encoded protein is CASTTGTTSYNEQFF.

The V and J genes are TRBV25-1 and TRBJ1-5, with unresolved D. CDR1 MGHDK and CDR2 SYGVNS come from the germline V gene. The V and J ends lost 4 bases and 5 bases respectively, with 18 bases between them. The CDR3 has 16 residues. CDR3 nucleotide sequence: TGTGCCAGCAGTGCGCACTCCAAAGGGTCTGATCAGCCCCAGCATTTT. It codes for CASSAHSKGSDQPQHF.

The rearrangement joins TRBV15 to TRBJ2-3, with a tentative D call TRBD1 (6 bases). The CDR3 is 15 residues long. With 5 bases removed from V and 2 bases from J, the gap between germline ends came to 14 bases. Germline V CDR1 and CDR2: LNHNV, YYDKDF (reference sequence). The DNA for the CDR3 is TGTGCCACCAGCGAGGACAGATCTAACACAGATACGCAGTATTTT. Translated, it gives CATSEDRSNTDTQYF.

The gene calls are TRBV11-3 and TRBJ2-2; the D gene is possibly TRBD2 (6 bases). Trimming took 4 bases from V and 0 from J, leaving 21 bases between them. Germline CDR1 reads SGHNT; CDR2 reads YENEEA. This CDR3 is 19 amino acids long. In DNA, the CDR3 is TGTGCCAGCAGCTCACTAAAACACGGCGGAGGGGCGAACACCGGGGAGCTGTTTTTT. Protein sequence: CASSSLKHGGGANTGELFF.

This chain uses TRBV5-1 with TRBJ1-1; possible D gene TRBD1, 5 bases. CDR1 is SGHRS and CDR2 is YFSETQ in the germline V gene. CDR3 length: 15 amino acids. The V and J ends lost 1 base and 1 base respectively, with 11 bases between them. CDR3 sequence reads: CASSLSPGRNTEAFF. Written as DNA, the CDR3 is TGCGCCAGCAGCTTGAGTCCGGGGCGGAACACTGAAGCTTTCTTT.

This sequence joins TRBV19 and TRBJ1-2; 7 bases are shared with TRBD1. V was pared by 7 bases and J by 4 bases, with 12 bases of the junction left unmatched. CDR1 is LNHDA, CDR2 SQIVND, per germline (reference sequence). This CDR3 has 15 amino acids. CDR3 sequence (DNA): TGTGCCAGTAACTCAATCCGGGACAGAACCTATGGCTACACCTTC. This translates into CASNSIRDRTYGYTF.

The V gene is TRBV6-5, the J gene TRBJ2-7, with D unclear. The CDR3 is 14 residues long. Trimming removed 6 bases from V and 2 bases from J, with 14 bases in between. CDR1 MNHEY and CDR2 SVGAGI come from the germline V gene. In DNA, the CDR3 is TGTGCCAGCAGCCACCTCGACATTCCCTACGAGCAGTACTTC. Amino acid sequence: CASSHLDIPYEQYF.

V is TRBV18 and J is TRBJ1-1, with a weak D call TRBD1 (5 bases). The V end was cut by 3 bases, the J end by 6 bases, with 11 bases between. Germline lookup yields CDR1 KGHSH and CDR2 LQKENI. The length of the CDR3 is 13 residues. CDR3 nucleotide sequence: TGTGCCAGCTCACCGCAGGGTGGATCTGAAGCTTTCTTT. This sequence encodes CASSPQGGSEAFF.

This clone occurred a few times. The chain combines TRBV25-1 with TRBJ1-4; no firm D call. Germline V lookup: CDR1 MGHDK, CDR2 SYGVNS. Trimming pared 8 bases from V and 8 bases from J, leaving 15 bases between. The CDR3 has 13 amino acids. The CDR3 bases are TGTGCCAGCGAGGGTTTTGTTGAAGAAAAACTGTTTTTT. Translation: CASEGFVEEKLFF.

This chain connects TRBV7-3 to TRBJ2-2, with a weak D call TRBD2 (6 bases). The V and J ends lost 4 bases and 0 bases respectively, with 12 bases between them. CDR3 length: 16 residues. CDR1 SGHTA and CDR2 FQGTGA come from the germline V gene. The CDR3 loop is CASSYNPGANTGELFF. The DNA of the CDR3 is TGTGCCAGCAGCTATAACCCGGGGGCGAACACCGGGGAGCTGTTTTTT.

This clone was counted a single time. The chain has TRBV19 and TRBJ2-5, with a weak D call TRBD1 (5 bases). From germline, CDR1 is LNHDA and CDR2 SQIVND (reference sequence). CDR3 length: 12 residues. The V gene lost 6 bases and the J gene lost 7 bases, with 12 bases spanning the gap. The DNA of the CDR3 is TGTGCCAGTAGCCTACCAGGGATGACCCAGTACTTC. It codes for CASSLPGMTQYF.

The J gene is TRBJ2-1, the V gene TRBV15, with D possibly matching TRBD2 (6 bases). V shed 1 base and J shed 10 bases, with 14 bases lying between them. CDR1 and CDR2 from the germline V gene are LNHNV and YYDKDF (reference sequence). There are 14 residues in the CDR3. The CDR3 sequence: CATSRGTSIVEQFF. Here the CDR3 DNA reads TGTGCCACCAGCAGAGGAACTAGCATTGTGGAGCAGTTCTTC.

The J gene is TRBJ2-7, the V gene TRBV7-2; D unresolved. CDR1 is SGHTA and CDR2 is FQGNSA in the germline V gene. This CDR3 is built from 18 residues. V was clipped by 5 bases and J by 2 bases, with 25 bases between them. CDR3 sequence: CASSGEWSSGLIPYEQYF. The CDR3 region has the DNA TGTGCCAGCAGCGGAGAGTGGTCCTCGGGCCTAATTCCCTACGAGCAGTACTTC.

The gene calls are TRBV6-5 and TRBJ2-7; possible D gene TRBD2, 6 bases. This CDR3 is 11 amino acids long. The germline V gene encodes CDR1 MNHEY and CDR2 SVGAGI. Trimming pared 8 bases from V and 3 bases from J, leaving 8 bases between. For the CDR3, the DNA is TGTGCCAGCGGGGACTTCTACGAGCAGTACTTC. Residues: CASGDFYEQYF.

For the CDR3, the DNA is TGTGCCAGCAGTCCTCGGGGTTGGACCTCCGGCTACGAGCAGTACTTC. It codes for CASSPRGWTSGYEQYF. The rearrangement uses TRBV28 and TRBJ2-7, with D possibly matching TRBD2 (5 bases). The V end lost 5 bases, the J end lost 3 bases, and 20 bases lay between the germline ends. The CDR3 is 16 residues long. The germline gives CDR1 MDHEN, CDR2 SYDVKM.

CDR3 nucleotide sequence: TGTGCCAGCAGTTACCAGGGGTTGTATAATGAGCAGTTCTTC. Its translation is CASSYQGLYNEQFF. The chain combines TRBV6-6 with TRBJ2-1; a possible D gene is TRBD1 (6 bases). CDR1 and CDR2 (germline): MNHNY, SVGAGI (reference sequence). Trimming left V 2 bases short and J 7 bases short, with 12 bases between. CDR3 length equals 14 residues.